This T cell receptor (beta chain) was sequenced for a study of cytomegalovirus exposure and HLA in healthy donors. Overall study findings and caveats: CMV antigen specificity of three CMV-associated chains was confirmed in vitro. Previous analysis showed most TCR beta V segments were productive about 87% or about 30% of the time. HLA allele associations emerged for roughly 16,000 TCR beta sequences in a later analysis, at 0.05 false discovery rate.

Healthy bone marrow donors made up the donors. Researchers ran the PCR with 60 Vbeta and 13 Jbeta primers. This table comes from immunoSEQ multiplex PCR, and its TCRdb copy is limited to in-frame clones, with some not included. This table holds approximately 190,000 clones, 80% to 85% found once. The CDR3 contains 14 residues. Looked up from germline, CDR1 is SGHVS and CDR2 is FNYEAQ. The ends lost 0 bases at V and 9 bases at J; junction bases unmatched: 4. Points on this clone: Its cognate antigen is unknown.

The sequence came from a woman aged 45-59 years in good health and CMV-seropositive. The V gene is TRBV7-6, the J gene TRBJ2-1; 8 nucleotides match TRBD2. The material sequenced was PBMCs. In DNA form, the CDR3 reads TGTGCCAGCAGCTTAGCTGCAGCGGGGGTTGAGCAGTTCTTC. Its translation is CASSLAAAGVEQFF. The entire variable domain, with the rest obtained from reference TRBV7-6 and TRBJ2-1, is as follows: GAGVSQSPRYKVTKRGQDVALRCDPISGHVSLYWYRQALGQGPEFLTYFNYEAQQDKSGLPNDRFSAERPEGSISTLTIQRTEQRDSAMYRCASSLAAAGVEQFFGPGTRLTVL.